This T cell receptor beta chain was documented in a study of identical twins (dated by TCRdb to about 2016). In the study overall: To test whether fetal clonotypes persist, this study deep-sequenced TCR alpha and beta repertoires from monozygotic twins, from unrelated adults of various ages, and from cord blood. To rule out contamination, replicate twin experiments were performed at different times with different library preparation protocols.

Many counts were recorded for this clonotype. Its antigen remains unidentified. Per-nucleotide qualities are absent, and no much larger clonotype sits a single base away. What the authors observed across the whole study: Out-of-frame TCR alpha sharing in monozygotic twins was systematically underestimated by recombination models, whereas sharing between unrelated individuals was in agreement with the recombination models. In beta out-of-frame sequences, excess twin sharing was weaker, because having fewer shared sequences lowered the signal-to-noise ratio. Fewer insertions were carried by abundant cord blood beta clonotypes, a similar but weaker trend appeared in young adult naive repertoires, and no such trend appeared in memory repertoires. Conclusions relied on cross-sectional statistical analysis, since the same donors could not be followed over many years. Invariant T cells such as MAIT and iNKT could partly confound zero-insertion analyses, although diverse VJ usage argued against such confounding for most clonotypes. Out-of-frame TCR alpha sequences shared between twins showed an excess of low generation-probability sequences compared with coincidental sharing between unrelated individuals.

Trimming removed 2 bases from V and 4 bases from J, leaving 12 bases between the germline ends. The CDR3 covers 14 residues, taking in both the cysteine and the phenylalanine. Of all the DNA, just the CDR3 is kept, 42 bases in frame from base 1. Libraries were prepared through 5' RACE. Sequencing used an Illumina HiSeq 2000. A universal primer binding site was added through template switching, and the final cDNA carried a unique molecular identifier so that TCR cDNA molecules could be counted accurately. First-strand cDNA for TCR alpha and beta chains was synthesized from specific primers in the conserved constant-segment region. Each cDNA library was double barcoded, with a SMART-Mk sample barcode plus Illumina barcodes, to control for contamination. TruSeq adapter sequences and Illumina sample barcodes were added in two successive PCR steps. The Illumina HiSeq platform was used with custom primers to sequence TCR alpha and beta cDNA libraries. As for the authors' bioinformatics: MiGEC was used to process raw reads and extract unique molecular identifiers, and MiXCR was used to find CDR3 positions. For each individual, recombination models were inferred using an EM algorithm with the repgenHMM and IGoR tools. The tcR package in R was used for shared clonotype analysis, with sharing normalized by the product of cloneset sizes. Out-of-frame nonproductive sequences were analyzed to study raw recombination free of thymic and clonal selection effects. The public reads were reprocessed in TCRdb via fastp at Q25 and MiXCR, keeping in-frame beta chains. CDR3 protein duplicates are merged, each entry listing the most common genes and DNA. For this entry, the V and J calls and clone size follow TCRdb and not the study's own pipeline. The sample data list about 290,000 distinct CDR3 sequences, and over 8.5% of these were observed just once. Of the sample, 6% to 8.5% falls within the top ten clones.

Every donor was a healthy Caucasian. The twin cohort consisted of three pairs of female monozygotic twins, all aged 18 to 29 years. Positive isolation kits from Invitrogen were used to isolate the CD4+ and CD8+ T cell populations. These data also featured in a second study, about yellow fever vaccine responses in identical twins. According to the second study: The authors reported that the T cell response to vaccination in identical twins appeared partly convergent and partly personalized. In identical twins, the study followed T cell clones that responded to the vaccine with precision.

Sequencing was performed on CD8+ T cells sorted from blood. The rearrangement joined TRBV12-3 or TRBV12-4 to TRBJ2-7; TRBD1 could be the D gene, as 5 bases match. The sequence was collected from a woman aged 18-29 years in good health. At the DNA level, the sequence is TGTGCCAGCAGTTTAAGTCCAGCAGGGTACGAGCAGTACTTC. Protein translation: CASSLSPAGYEQYF.